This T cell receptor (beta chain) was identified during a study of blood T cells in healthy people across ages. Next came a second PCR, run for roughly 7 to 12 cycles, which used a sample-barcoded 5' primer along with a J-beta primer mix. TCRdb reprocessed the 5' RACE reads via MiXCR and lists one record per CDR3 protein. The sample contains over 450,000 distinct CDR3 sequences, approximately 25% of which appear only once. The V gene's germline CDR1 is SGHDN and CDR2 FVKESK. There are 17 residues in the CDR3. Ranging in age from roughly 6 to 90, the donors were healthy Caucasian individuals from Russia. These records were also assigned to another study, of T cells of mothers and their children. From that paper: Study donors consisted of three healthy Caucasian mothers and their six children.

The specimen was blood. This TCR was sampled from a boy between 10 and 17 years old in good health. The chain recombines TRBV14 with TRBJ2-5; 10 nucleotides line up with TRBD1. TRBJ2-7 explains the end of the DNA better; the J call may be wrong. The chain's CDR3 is CASSPPGRTDRGTEQYF. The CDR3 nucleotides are TGTGCCAGCAGCCCCCCCGGACGTACGGACAGGGGGACCGAGCAGTACTTC.